The 6 T cell receptor beta chains given below trace back to one sample, sequenced in a study of CD8+CD57+ T cells in acquired aplastic anemia. Patients chosen for sequencing had CD8+CD57+ cells that had expanded, as shown by flow cytometry. TCR beta VDJ combinations and CDR3 sequences were profiled from genomic DNA. Using its own MiXCR run on the reads, TCRdb lists one record per CDR3 protein. Here the sample spans about 120,000 distinct CDR3 sequences, 50% to 60% being singletons. Sequences were obtained from sorted CD4+, CD8+, or CD8+CD57+ T cells (not recorded which) from PBMCs. The source of these receptors is a human donor with aplastic anemia.

This sequence joins TRBV20-1 and TRBJ1-6; TRBD1 matches at 11 bases. V lost 2 bases and J lost 10; bases outside the gene matches: 4. Germline V gene data show CDR1 as DFQATT and CDR2 as SNEGSKA (reference sequence). This CDR3 has 14 residues. This chain's CDR3 is CSARRTGGDSPLHF. CDR3 sequence (DNA): TGCAGTGCTAGAAGGACAGGGGGCGACTCACCCCTCCACTTT.

Only a few counts were recorded for this clonotype. The chain recombines TRBV11-1 with TRBJ2-1, with D possibly being TRBD1 or TRBD2 (5 bases each). Germline V gene sequence: CDR1 SGHAT, CDR2 FQDESV (reference sequence). Trimming removed 8 bases from V and 6 bases from J, with 17 bases in between. This CDR3 has 14 residues. CDR3 sequence reads: CASRPPGAPNEQFF. The CDR3, as DNA: TGTGCCAGCCGTCCCCCCGGGGCCCCCAATGAGCAGTTCTTC.

This clonotype was counted only a few times. The chain joins TRBV6-2 or TRBV6-3 to TRBJ1-2; the D gene is possibly TRBD1 (6 bases). The ends were cut back, 2 bases at V and 5 bases at J, with 24 bases in the middle. The CDR3 contains 18 residues. Germline V lookup: CDR1 MNHEY, CDR2 SVGEGT. This CDR3 is CASSYAPGTGTSKYGYTF. The CDR3 nucleotides read TGTGCCAGCAGTTACGCACCGGGGACCGGGACATCGAAGTATGGCTACACCTTC.

The V gene is TRBV9, the J gene TRBJ2-7, with 8 bases that match TRBD2. Germline V lookup: CDR1 SGDLS, CDR2 YYNGEE. This CDR3 has 17 amino acids. V shed 3 bases, J shed 5 bases, and the junction held 16 bases outside the gene matches. CDR3 DNA sequence: TGTGCCAGCAGCGGAGCGGGGGCGGATTCTCCAAGGAACGAGCAGTACTTC. Translation gives CASSGAGADSPRNEQYF.

This chain joins TRBV4-1 and TRBJ2-7; D possibly corresponds to TRBD2 (6 bases). Trimming took off 8 bases at V and 2 bases at J, with 16 bases between the two ends. CDR1 is MGHRA, CDR2 YSYEKL, per germline. The CDR3 sequence is 14 residues long. The CDR3, as DNA: TGCGCCAGCGGGAGATCTAGCGAGGCCTACGAGCAGTACTTC. It codes for CASGRSSEAYEQYF.

The chain employs TRBV7-9 and TRBJ2-2, with a weak D call TRBD2 (5 bases). This CDR3 spans 13 amino acids. Germline V gives CDR1 SEHNR, CDR2 FQNEAQ (reference sequence). V shed 5 bases and J shed 9 bases, with 13 bases lying between them. CDR3 in amino acids: CASSPQLVRELFF. The CDR3 coding sequence is TGTGCCAGCAGCCCCCAACTAGTCAGGGAGCTGTTTTTT.